These 26 T cell receptor beta chains originate from one sample sequenced in a study of healthy donors' naive CD4 and CD8 T cells. Starting from around 500 ng of total RNA, TCR libraries were made with linear amplification. TCRdb re-called the reads through MiXCR, storing one row per CDR3 protein. The data hold roughly 200,000 distinct CDR3 sequences, with about 76% observed a single time. Sample: naive CD4+ and CD8+ T cells sorted from blood, pooled from several donors. Source of these receptors: a pool of human donors in good health; the sample pools cells from several healthy donors.

Here the CDR3 reads CATSRAAMETQYF. Written as DNA, the CDR3 is TGTGCCACCAGCAGAGCAGCGATGGAGACCCAGTACTTC. The rearrangement uses TRBV15 and TRBJ2-5; D unclear. The germline CDR1 and CDR2 sequences are LNHNV and YYDKDF (reference sequence). The CDR3 runs to 13 residues. With 1 base removed from V and 5 bases from J, the gap between germline ends came to 8 bases.

The chain employs TRBV19 and TRBJ2-1; D call uncertain. The CDR3 loop spans 14 amino acids. V lost 9 bases to trimming and J lost 0 bases, with 12 bases between them. CDR1 is LNHDA and CDR2 is SQIVND in the germline V gene (reference sequence). The CDR3 reads CASEDSGSYNEQFF. The CDR3 coding sequence is TGTGCCAGCGAAGATTCTGGCTCCTACAATGAGCAGTTCTTC.

In this sample, this clonotype turned up once. The rearrangement uses TRBV5-1 and TRBJ1-2; perhaps TRBD1 as D (5 bases). CDR1 is SGHRS and CDR2 is YFSETQ in the germline V gene. The length of the CDR3 is 15 residues. The ends were cut back, 0 bases at V and 4 bases at J, with 13 bases in the middle. The CDR3: CASSLDGGGGYGYTF. CDR3 DNA sequence: TGCGCCAGCAGCTTGGACGGGGGAGGAGGCTATGGCTACACCTTC.

This clonotype has more than one count but fewer than ten. This rearrangement joins TRBV29-1 to TRBJ2-7; D gene uncertain. The CDR3 runs to 14 residues. Trimming took off 4 bases at V and 1 base at J, with 14 bases between the two ends. The germline gives CDR1 SQVTM, CDR2 ANQGSEA. As DNA, the CDR3 is TGCAGCGTTGGCTTTGGCAGGAGTTCCTACGAGCAGTACTTC. It encodes CSVGFGRSSYEQYF.

This clonotype was seen only a few times. The chain carries TRBV19 and TRBJ2-4, with 11 positions matching TRBD2. With V trimmed by 5 bases and J by 6 bases, 12 bases remained unmatched. The CDR3 sequence is 17 residues long. Germline V CDR1 and CDR2: LNHDA, SQIVND (reference sequence). The CDR3 is CASSPIAGGPTGNIQYF. CDR3 sequence (DNA): TGTGCCAGTAGTCCAATAGCGGGAGGGCCCACGGGAAACATTCAGTACTTC. The whole variable domain, remainder taken from reference TRBV19 and TRBJ2-4, is DGGITQSPKYLFRKEGQNVTLSCEQNLNHDAMYWYRQDPGQGLRLIYYSQIVNDFQKGDIAEGYSVSREKKESFPLTVTSAQKNPTAFYLCASSPIAGGPTGNIQYFGAGTRLSVL.

This sequence joins TRBV27 and TRBJ2-7; 7 bases map to TRBD1. The ends lost 5 bases at V and 2 bases at J; junction bases unmatched: 9. This CDR3 contains 15 residues. In germline, CDR1 is MNHEY, CDR2 SMNVEV (reference sequence). CDR3 nucleotide sequence: TGTGCCAGCAGTGGTCCCGGGCAGGGGGCCTACGAGCAGTACTTC. Encoded protein: CASSGPGQGAYEQYF.

The rearrangement uses TRBV19 and TRBJ2-7, with D perhaps TRBD1 or TRBD2 (5 bases each). Germline V gives CDR1 LNHDA, CDR2 SQIVND (reference sequence). CDR3 length: 13 amino acids. V lost 0 bases to trimming and J lost 4 bases, with 7 bases between them. The CDR3 reads CASSIDGGYEQYF. In DNA form, the CDR3 reads TGTGCCAGTAGTATAGATGGGGGTTACGAGCAGTACTTC. The variable domain in full, with the rest retrieved from reference TRBV19 and TRBJ2-7, is DGGITQSPKYLFRKEGQNVTLSCEQNLNHDAMYWYRQDPGQGLRLIYYSQIVNDFQKGDIAEGYSVSREKKESFPLTVTSAQKNPTAFYLCASSIDGGYEQYFGPGTRLTVT.

This clonotype appeared a few times. The chain combines TRBV6-2 or TRBV6-3 with TRBJ2-7; D may be TRBD2 (6 bases). The CDR3 is 13 amino acids. V lost 2 bases to trimming and J lost 2 bases, with 7 bases between them. Germline CDR1 is MNHEY and CDR2 is SVGEGT. The DNA for the CDR3 is TGTGCCAGCAGTTACGGCGGGACCTACGAGCAGTACTTC. This translates into CASSYGGTYEQYF.

The chain carries TRBV29-1 and TRBJ2-1; D call uncertain. The CDR3 has 13 residues. The ends were cut back, 7 bases at V and 3 bases at J, with 13 bases in the middle. Germline V CDR1 and CDR2: SQVTM, ANQGSEA. The CDR3 loop reads CSGQTASYNEQFF. CDR3 coding DNA: TGCAGCGGCCAGACTGCGAGCTACAATGAGCAGTTCTTC.

V usage is TRBV29-1 and J usage is TRBJ1-2, with TRBD1 matching over 8 bases. With V trimmed by 4 bases and J by 7 bases, 17 bases remained unmatched. This CDR3 region has 16 residues. Germline V gene sequence: CDR1 SQVTM, CDR2 ANQGSEA. The CDR3 region is CSVALPPGQGWPGYTF. CDR3 nucleotides: TGCAGCGTTGCATTGCCTCCTGGACAGGGATGGCCTGGCTACACCTTC.

The chain links TRBV29-1 to TRBJ1-1; D remains ambiguous. Per the germline V gene, CDR1 is SQVTM and CDR2 is ANQGSEA. Trimming removed 6 bases from V and 0 bases from J, with 11 bases in between. This CDR3 is 13 amino acids long. The CDR3 bases are TGCAGCGTGAGGATCGACATGAACACTGAAGCTTTCTTT. This encodes CSVRIDMNTEAFF.

The chain employs TRBV6-5 and TRBJ2-5; 9 bases agree with TRBD2. CDR3 length equals 16 residues. The germline CDR1 and CDR2 sequences are MNHEY and SVGAGI. The V and J ends lost 6 bases and 3 bases, in that order; junction bases with no gene match: 11. Here the CDR3 reads CASSPGTSKWEETQYF. The CDR3 nucleotides are TGTGCCAGCAGCCCCGGGACTAGCAAGTGGGAAGAGACCCAGTACTTC.

The rearrangement joins TRBV29-1 to TRBJ1-2; 10 bases are shared with TRBD1. The CDR3 loop spans 14 amino acids. From germline, CDR1 is SQVTM and CDR2 ANQGSEA. V shed 7 bases and J 7 bases; nucleotides not matched to a gene: 12. This chain's CDR3 is CSAGTGVKLVGYTF. In nucleotides, the CDR3 is TGCAGCGCCGGGACAGGGGTTAAGTTGGTTGGCTACACCTTC.

The chain carries TRBV12-3 or TRBV12-4 and TRBJ2-7, with TRBD2 identical over 7 bases. Trimming cost V 4 bases and J 0 bases; bases outside gene matches: 9. The CDR3 has 16 amino acids. In DNA form, the CDR3 reads TGTGCCAGCAGTTCCCACGAAGGCGGGAGCTCCTACGAGCAGTACTTC. It encodes CASSSHEGGSSYEQYF.

The chain combines TRBV29-1 with TRBJ2-1, with D possibly TRBD1 on 6 matching bases. The CDR3 runs 13 residues. Germline assignment: CDR1 SQVTM and CDR2 ANQGSEA. V was trimmed by 5 bases and J by 0 bases, leaving 8 bases between them. The CDR3 loop reads CSVRQASYNEQFF. The CDR3 DNA is TGCAGCGTTAGACAGGCCTCCTACAATGAGCAGTTCTTC.

J is TRBJ2-1 and V is TRBV27; 10 bases align to TRBD2. V dropped 8 bases and J dropped 0; count of bases not matched to a gene: 4. The CDR3 extends over 15 amino acids. CDR1 and CDR2 from the germline V gene are MNHEY and SMNVEV (reference sequence). The chain's CDR3 is CASALAGVSYNEQFF. Here the CDR3 DNA reads TGTGCCAGCGCCCTAGCGGGAGTCTCCTACAATGAGCAGTTCTTC.

V gene TRBV10-3 combines with J gene TRBJ2-1; TRBD2 agrees at 7 bases. Looked up from germline, CDR1 is ENHRY and CDR2 is SYGVKD. The CDR3 sequence is 14 residues long. Trimming removed 5 bases from V and 3 bases from J; junction bases left unmatched: 4. The CDR3 DNA sequence: TGTGCCATCAGTACAGCGGGGCGCTACAATGAGCAGTTCTTC. As protein: CAISTAGRYNEQFF.

This clonotype has only a few counts. The chain combines TRBV11-1 with TRBJ2-1; 13 bases are a match to TRBD2. The germline gives CDR1 SGHAT, CDR2 FQDESV (reference sequence). J lost 5 bases, V lost 1 base, and 11 bases had no gene match. The CDR3 spans 19 residues. CDR3 sequence reads: CASSLVPGTSGMVNNEQFF. The CDR3 DNA is TGTGCCAGCAGCTTAGTCCCCGGGACTAGCGGGATGGTAAACAATGAGCAGTTCTTC.

The CDR3 DNA reads as TGCAGCGTTGAAGATCGGGGGACAGGGACCTATGGCTACACCTTC. Translation: CSVEDRGTGTYGYTF. The chain carries TRBV29-1 and TRBJ1-2; 9 bases agree with TRBD1. CDR1 and CDR2 (germline): SQVTM, ANQGSEA. This CDR3 is built from 15 residues. V lost 0 bases and J lost 4; bases outside the gene matches: 6.

The V and J genes are TRBV29-1 and TRBJ1-1; D gene ambiguous. Trimming removed 3 bases from V and 0 bases from J, with 5 bases in between. Germline V gives CDR1 SQVTM, CDR2 ANQGSEA. The CDR3 consists of 12 residues. This CDR3 is CSVDELNTEAFF. The CDR3 nucleotides read TGCAGCGTTGACGAACTGAACACTGAAGCTTTCTTT.

This rearrangement joins TRBV6-2 or TRBV6-3 to TRBJ2-1; tentative D call: TRBD2 (6 bases). With 4 bases removed from V and 4 bases from J, the gap between germline ends came to 14 bases. CDR3 size: 15 residues. Germline-derived CDR1 and CDR2 are MNHEY and SVGEGT. This CDR3 reads CASSSTRKAYNEQFF. CDR3 coding DNA: TGTGCCAGCAGTTCGACTAGGAAAGCATACAATGAGCAGTTCTTC.

The chain couples TRBV27 to TRBJ2-3, with 16 positions matching TRBD2. The CDR3 extends over 18 amino acids. The germline CDR1 and CDR2 sequences are MNHEY and SMNVEV (reference sequence). The V segment lost 6 bases and the J segment 5 bases; nucleotides outside the gene matches: 11. The DNA of the CDR3 is TGTGCCAGCAGACCGCCGGGACTAGCGGGAGGGGCTGTAGATACGCAGTATTTT. This sequence encodes CASRPPGLAGGAVDTQYF.

The CDR3 nucleotides are TGTGCCAGTAGTCCCGAATATAGCAGCGGAGAGACCCAGTACTTC. As protein: CASSPEYSSGETQYF. The rearrangement joins TRBV19 to TRBJ2-5, with a weak D call TRBD2 (5 bases). The length of the CDR3 is 15 residues. The V end lost 5 bases, the J end lost 4 bases, and 17 bases lay between the germline ends. CDR1 and CDR2 from the germline V gene are LNHDA and SQIVND (reference sequence).

This chain joins TRBV6-5 and TRBJ2-6; 7 positions match TRBD2. This CDR3 region has 19 residues. V shed 0 bases and J 1 base; nucleotides not matched to a gene: 9. Germline V lookup: CDR1 MNHEY, CDR2 SVGAGI. The CDR3 loop reads CASSYSRPGRVSGANVLTF. CDR3 in DNA: TGTGCCAGCAGTTACTCGAGACCGGGGAGGGTTTCTGGGGCCAACGTCCTGACTTTC.

The chain combines TRBV11-1 with TRBJ1-1; D not resolved. The CDR3 is 13 amino acids. Germline CDR1 reads SGHAT; CDR2 reads FQDESV (reference sequence). Trimming pared 7 bases from V and 1 base from J, leaving 10 bases between. CDR3 sequence reads: CASMSRKNTEAFF. DNA for the CDR3: TGTGCCAGCATGAGCAGGAAGAACACTGAAGCTTTCTTT.

Comments on this clonotype: Germline and junction disagree at one end, which may indicate a read error. V gene TRBV5-1 combines with J gene TRBJ2-3; D tentatively reads TRBD1 or TRBD2 (5 bases each). CDR3 length equals 16 residues. Germline CDR1 and CDR2: SGHRS and YFSETQ. CDR3 residues: CASSFVRPWGTDTQYF. The CDR3 DNA follows: TGTGCCAGCAGCTTCGTTAGGCCCTGGGGGACAGATACGCAGTATTTT.